Shown below are 31 T cell receptor beta chains from a single sample sequenced in a study of T cell responses to AZD1222 COVID-19 vaccine. TCRdb's table, derived via immunoSEQ multiplex PCR, lists solely in-frame clones and lacks some. The table records about 270,000 clones, almost 95% of them present only once. Material: peripheral blood, obtained 28 days after the second AZD1222 dose. These receptors all come from an adult who received the AZD1222 COVID-19 vaccine.

V and J are TRBV12-3 or TRBV12-4 and TRBJ2-7, with TRBD1 identical over 9 bases. Unmatched junction bases numbered 5, after V lost 5 bases and J lost 6 bases. The CDR3 consists of 13 residues. The CDR3 region is CASSRRQGGEQYF. DNA for the CDR3: TGTGCCAGCAGTCGCCGACAGGGGGGCGAGCAGTACTTC.

The CDR3 loop reads CASSKRAAEGRDSGNTIYF. As DNA, the CDR3 is TGTGCCAGCAGCAAAAGGGCCGCGGAGGGTAGAGACTCTGGAAACACCATATATTTT. The chain is built from TRBV21-1 and TRBJ1-3. TRBV21-1 corresponds to a pseudogene. This CDR3 region has 19 residues.

This chain connects TRBV2 to TRBJ1-3; D gene ambiguous. The CDR3 sequence is 13 residues long. Germline CDR1 is SNHLY and CDR2 is FYNNEI. V was clipped by 11 bases and J by 0 bases, with 11 bases between them. The CDR3 region has the DNA TGTGCCCATCGTGGGTTCTCTGGAAACACCATATATTTT. Amino acids: CAHRGFSGNTIYF.

The gene calls are TRBV3-1 (or the pseudogene TRBV3-2) and TRBJ1-6; D remains ambiguous. Trimming stripped 4 bases from V and 9 bases from J, with 13 bases between. Germline-derived CDR1 and CDR2 are LGHDT and YNNKEL (reference sequence). This CDR3 has 14 residues. CDR3 bases: TGTGCCAGCAGCCTCCGGGTCGAGGGTTCACCCCTCCACTTT. It encodes CASSLRVEGSPLHF.

The chain carries TRBV19 and TRBJ2-2; D gene ambiguous. Per the germline V gene, CDR1 is LNHDA and CDR2 is SQIVND (reference sequence). This CDR3 has 13 residues. Trimming cost V 5 bases and J 2 bases, with 6 bases left between them. CDR3 DNA: TGTGCCAGTAGTCGGCGCAACACCGGGGAGCTGTTTTTT. Translated: CASSRRNTGELFF.

The chain uses TRBV30 and TRBJ1-1; D call uncertain. V was pared by 4 bases and J by 1 base, with 10 bases between. The CDR3 covers 13 residues. Germline CDR1 is GTSNPN and CDR2 is SVGIG (reference sequence). The CDR3 loop is CAWNPSTNTEAFF. The CDR3 coding sequence is TGTGCCTGGAACCCCAGCACGAACACTGAAGCTTTCTTT.

This chain uses TRBV4-2 with TRBJ1-1; D is ambiguous. V lost 7 bases, J lost 1 base, and 13 bases lay in between. The CDR3 spans 14 residues. Per germline, CDR1 LGHNA and CDR2 YNFKEQ. The CDR3 DNA reads TGTGCCAGCACCTTGGAGGTACAGAACACTGAAGCTTTCTTT. Protein sequence: CASTLEVQNTEAFF.

The V gene is TRBV5-5, the J gene TRBJ1-4; D perhaps matches TRBD1 (5 bases). Trimming removed 4 bases at V and 0 bases at J, with 10 bases between. This CDR3 is 15 amino acids long. Germline V CDR1 and CDR2: SGHKS, YYEKEE (reference sequence). The CDR3 DNA reads as TGTGCCAGCAGCCCGGGGGGGGCAACTAATGAAAAACTGTTTTTT. Its translation is CASSPGGATNEKLFF.

This chain connects TRBV5-1 to TRBJ2-7, with D possibly matching TRBD2 (5 bases). Germline V gene data show CDR1 as SGHRS and CDR2 as YFSETQ. This CDR3 has 11 residues. V lost 4 bases to trimming and J lost 4 bases, with 6 bases between them. CDR3 amino acids: CASSPGYEQYF. For the CDR3, the DNA is TGCGCCAGCAGCCCGGGATACGAGCAGTACTTC. Full variable domain (remainder filled in from reference TRBV5-1 and TRBJ2-7): KAGVTQTPRYLIKTRGQQVTLSCSPISGHRSVSWYQQTPGQGLQFLFEYFSETQRNKGNFPGRFSGRQFSNSRSEMNVSTLELGDSALYLCASSPGYEQYFGPGTRLTVT.

The chain combines TRBV6-5 with TRBJ2-7; no definite D call. This CDR3 is built from 13 residues. Germline V CDR1 and CDR2: MNHEY, SVGAGI. With 7 bases removed from V and 0 bases from J, the gap between germline ends came to 10 bases. The DNA of the CDR3 is TGTGCCAGCACTCAAGAGAGCTCCTACGAGCAGTACTTC. Translated, it gives CASTQESSYEQYF.

This chain joins TRBV4-3 and TRBJ1-2; 8 bases are shared with TRBD1. V was pared by 0 bases and J by 4 bases, with 4 bases of the junction left unmatched. The CDR3 sequence is 15 residues long. CDR1 and CDR2 (germline): LGHNA, YSLEER. The CDR3 nucleotides are TGCGCCAGCAGCCAAGACGTGACAGGGGTCTATGGCTACACCTTC. Amino acids: CASSQDVTGVYGYTF.

The chain joins TRBV9 to TRBJ2-1, with D possibly being TRBD1 or TRBD2 (7 bases each). The CDR3 consists of 15 residues. Germline V gene sequence: CDR1 SGDLS, CDR2 YYNGEE. Trimming stripped 0 bases from V and 6 bases from J, with 13 bases between. CDR3 coding DNA: TGTGCCAGCAGCGTAGCGGGGGAGGGGGCCAATGAGCAGTTCTTC. Residues: CASSVAGEGANEQFF. The full variable domain, completed using reference TRBV9 and TRBJ2-1, is DSGVTQTPKHLITATGQRVTLRCSPRSGDLSVYWYQQSLDQGLQFLIQYYNGEERAKGNILERFSAQQFPDLHSELNLSSLELGDSALYFCASSVAGEGANEQFFGPGTRLTVL.

The CDR3 is CAISGPSGGAPETQYF. In DNA form, the CDR3 reads TGTGCCATCAGTGGGCCTAGCGGGGGGGCCCCAGAGACCCAGTACTTC. V is TRBV10-3 and J is TRBJ2-5; 12 positions agree with TRBD2. Per germline, CDR1 ENHRY and CDR2 SYGVKD. The CDR3 runs to 16 residues. V lost 4 bases, J lost 4 bases, and 7 bases stayed unmatched.

In this sample, this clone turned up once. The chain recombines TRBV5-1 with TRBJ1-4, with 8 bases aligning to TRBD1. Germline trimming cut 4 bases from V and 8 bases from J; bases unmatched to any gene: 10. The CDR3 loop spans 15 amino acids. Germline V lookup: CDR1 SGHRS, CDR2 YFSETQ. Here the CDR3 reads CASSRLTGAGEKLFF. CDR3 nucleotides: TGCGCCAGCAGCAGACTGACAGGGGCAGGGGAAAAACTGTTTTTT.

The chain couples TRBV6-5 to TRBJ2-7; D is uncertain. Germline CDR1 is MNHEY and CDR2 is SVGAGI. V was trimmed by 5 bases and J by 0 bases, leaving 11 bases between them. The CDR3 runs to 14 residues. In DNA, the CDR3 is TGTGCCAGCAGTCCCCCGGGTTTCTCCTACGAGCAGTACTTC. It yields the protein CASSPPGFSYEQYF.

This chain uses TRBV5-5 with TRBJ1-5; 8 positions agree with TRBD1. The V segment lost 0 bases and the J segment 7 bases; nucleotides outside the gene matches: 3. Per the germline V gene, CDR1 is SGHKS and CDR2 is YYEKEE (reference sequence). This CDR3 is built from 14 residues. Written as DNA, the CDR3 is TGTGCCAGCAGCTTGGCTGACAGGGGCCAGCCCCAGCATTTT. Translation: CASSLADRGQPQHF.

The V and J genes are TRBV6-5 and TRBJ1-2, with a possible D match to TRBD1 (6 bases). The CDR3 runs 11 residues. V shed 8 bases and J shed 7 bases, with 11 bases lying between them. Germline V CDR1 and CDR2: MNHEY, SVGAGI. In DNA form, the CDR3 reads TGTGCCAGCTGGGGGCCGGGTGGCTACACCTTC. It encodes CASWGPGGYTF.

The chain has TRBV6-5 and TRBJ1-2; a possible D gene is TRBD1 (6 bases). In germline, CDR1 is MNHEY, CDR2 SVGAGI. V lost 6 bases and J lost 4, with 12 bases in between. The CDR3 consists of 13 residues. The CDR3 coding sequence is TGTGCCAGCAGGGGCAGGGGACCCTATGGCTACACCTTC. It translates to CASRGRGPYGYTF.

This clone came up a few times. CDR3 nucleotides: TGCGCCAGCAGCCAATCCCGGCTCGGAACTAATGAAAAACTGTTTTTT. It is translated as CASSQSRLGTNEKLFF. This rearrangement joins TRBV4-1 to TRBJ1-4; D uncertain. V gave up 2 bases and J gave up 1 base, with 11 bases separating them. The CDR3 runs to 16 residues. Germline-derived CDR1 and CDR2 are MGHRA and YSYEKL.

This chain connects TRBV7-9 to TRBJ2-3; D possibly matches TRBD1 or TRBD2 (5 bases each). Germline CDR1 is SEHNR and CDR2 is FQNEAQ (reference sequence). The CDR3 has 13 amino acids. Here the CDR3 reads CATGAAGADTQYF. CDR3 nucleotide sequence: TGTGCAACCGGGGCCGCTGGGGCAGATACGCAGTATTTT.

V gene TRBV18 combines with J gene TRBJ1-1, with 11 bases that match TRBD1. The CDR3 covers 16 residues. Unmatched junction bases numbered 6, after V lost 6 bases and J lost 0 bases. Germline lookup yields CDR1 KGHSH and CDR2 LQKENI. CDR3 DNA sequence: TGTGCCAGCTCTTCCGGGACAGGGGGACTGAACACTGAAGCTTTCTTT. Protein: CASSSGTGGLNTEAFF.

The rearrangement uses TRBV21-1 and TRBJ1-1. TRBV21-1 is annotated as a pseudogene. The CDR3 spans 16 residues. Written as DNA, the CDR3 is TGTGCCAGCAGCAATGATTCTACATCGGTAAACACTGAAGCTTTCTTT. It specifies CASSNDSTSVNTEAFF.

The genes are TRBV4-2 and TRBJ2-7; D is ambiguous. The CDR3 runs 14 residues. The germline V and J ends were trimmed by 0 bases and 4 bases, with 10 bases remaining between them. CDR1 is LGHNA and CDR2 is YNFKEQ in the germline V gene. The CDR3 region is CASSQDAEDYEQYF. The DNA of the CDR3 is TGTGCCAGCAGCCAAGATGCAGAAGATTACGAGCAGTACTTC.

V is TRBV9 and J is TRBJ2-7; TRBD1 might be the D (5 bases). Per the germline V gene, CDR1 is SGDLS and CDR2 is YYNGEE. The CDR3 contains 12 residues. Trimming removed 2 bases at V and 5 bases at J, with 8 bases between. The CDR3 region has the DNA TGTGCCAGCAGCGTGACAGACGACGAGCAGTACTTC. Amino acids: CASSVTDDEQYF.

This clone has a single count. The chain recombines TRBV7-6 with TRBJ1-6, with D unclear. The CDR3 sequence is 14 residues long. Germline assignment: CDR1 SGHVS and CDR2 FNYEAQ. Trimming left V 0 bases short and J 7 bases short, with 7 bases between. The CDR3 sequence: CASSLAYRNSPLHF. DNA for the CDR3: TGTGCCAGCAGCTTAGCCTACCGGAATTCACCCCTCCACTTT.

The chain links TRBV10-2 to TRBJ1-5; no clear D. The CDR3 has 12 residues. Germline values: CDR1 WSHSY, CDR2 SAAADI. Trimming left V 2 bases short and J 7 bases short, with 6 bases between. CDR3 in DNA: TGCGCCAGCAGTGAGGCGGGGCAGCCCCAGCATTTT. Its protein product is CASSEAGQPQHF.

The chain combines TRBV4-1 with TRBJ2-1; tentatively, D is TRBD1 or TRBD2 (7 bases each). The germline V gene has CDR1 MGHRA and CDR2 YSYEKL. Trimming took 1 base from V and 6 from J, leaving 22 bases between them. The CDR3 sequence is 18 residues long. CDR3 sequence: CASSQGLARDSTVNEQFF. In DNA form, the CDR3 reads TGCGCCAGCAGCCAAGGACTAGCCCGGGACAGCACGGTCAATGAGCAGTTCTTC.

This clone occurred once. The chain employs TRBV7-6 and TRBJ2-2; the match to TRBD2 covers 8 bases. Losses at the gene ends were 1 base for V and 7 bases for J; bases not matched to a gene: 8. The CDR3 runs to 16 residues. Germline assignment: CDR1 SGHVS and CDR2 FNYEAQ. Here the CDR3 DNA reads TGTGCCAGCAGCTTAGAGGCCGGGAGGGGGAGCGGGGAGCTGTTTTTT. The encoded protein is CASSLEAGRGSGELFF.

Regarding this clone: This sample includes further DNA sequences coding for the same CDR3. The chain carries TRBV5-1 and TRBJ1-1; 10 nucleotides match TRBD1. This CDR3 has 14 residues. The J segment lost 2 bases and the V segment lost 4 bases, leaving 2 bases of the junction unmatched. Germline CDR1 is SGHRS and CDR2 is YFSETQ. CDR3 DNA: TGCGCCAGCAGCAGGGACAGGGGAAACACTGAAGCTTTCTTT. Its protein product is CASSRDRGNTEAFF.

The chain recombines TRBV4-2 with TRBJ1-1; a weak D match, TRBD1 (6 bases). Germline V gene data show CDR1 as LGHNA and CDR2 as YNFKEQ. The CDR3 spans 14 residues. Trimming removed 7 bases at V and 3 bases at J, with 15 bases between. In nucleotides, the CDR3 is TGTGCCAGCAATCCTCCAGGGGAGGACACTGAAGCTTTCTTT. Translated: CASNPPGEDTEAFF.

This chain connects TRBV29-1 to TRBJ2-7, with 8 bases matching TRBD1. The J segment lost 5 bases and the V segment lost 1 base, leaving 4 bases of the junction unmatched. The germline V gene has CDR1 SQVTM and CDR2 ANQGSEA. There are 13 residues in the CDR3. The CDR3 is CSVEADRADEQYF. In DNA form, the CDR3 reads TGCAGCGTTGAAGCGGACAGGGCCGACGAGCAGTACTTC.